One sample yielded the 27 T cell receptor beta chains listed below, sequenced in a study of PD-1 blockade in classical Hodgkin lymphoma. Time point described: cycle 4 day 1 (C4D1), after less than 7 weeks of nivolumab. There was relapse after autologous stem cell transplantation in every patient, and there was variation in brentuximab vedotin exposure. Libraries were prepared by immunoSEQ multiplex PCR; TCRdb keeps only in-frame clonotypes and omits some of them. The table shows tens of thousands of clones, with roughly 86% occurring only once. The sample was peripheral blood mononuclear cells (PBMCs), taken before the fourth cycle of nivolumab. All receptors come from a human donor with classical Hodgkin lymphoma.

This clone came up once. The chain uses TRBV5-6 and TRBJ2-3; TRBD2 aligns across 8 bases. With 4 bases clipped from V and 0 bases from J, the junction kept 4 bases outside the gene matches. The CDR3 runs to 15 residues. The germline CDR1 and CDR2 sequences are SGHDT and YYEEEE. The DNA for the CDR3 is TGTGCCAGCAGCGGCGTAGCGGGAAGCACAGATACGCAGTATTTT. Amino acids: CASSGVAGSTDTQYF.

The chain uses TRBV9 and TRBJ2-1; 12 nucleotides align to TRBD2. Germline-derived CDR1 and CDR2 are SGDLS and YYNGEE. This CDR3 is 17 amino acids long. V shed 3 bases and J 2 bases; nucleotides not matched to a gene: 6. CDR3 sequence reads: CASSDLAGGSPYNEQFF. The CDR3 bases are TGTGCCAGCAGCGATCTAGCGGGAGGGTCCCCCTACAATGAGCAGTTCTTC.

The chain has TRBV5-5 and TRBJ1-5; D not resolved. V dropped 1 base and J dropped 3 bases, with 8 bases sitting between them. CDR1 is SGHKS and CDR2 is YYEKEE in the germline V gene (reference sequence). The CDR3 has 14 residues. The CDR3 protein is CASSLSEINQPQHF. CDR3 DNA sequence: TGTGCCAGCAGCTTGAGTGAGATCAATCAGCCCCAGCATTTT. Full variable domain (missing parts from reference TRBV5-5 and TRBJ1-5): DAGVTQSPTHLIKTRGQQVTLRCSPISGHKSVSWYQQVLGQGPQFIFQYYEKEERGRGNFPDRFSARQFPNYSSELNVNALLLGDSALYLCASSLSEINQPQHFGDGTRLSIL.

The genes are TRBV7-9 and TRBJ2-3; 9 bases fit TRBD2. Germline CDR1 and CDR2: SEHNR and FQNEAQ (reference sequence). The CDR3 is 17 amino acids. V lost 5 bases and J lost 5; bases outside the gene matches: 14. The CDR3 region is CASSPLGGGVPGDTQYF. CDR3 bases: TGTGCCAGCAGCCCCCTGGGCGGGGGGGTTCCCGGAGATACGCAGTATTTT.

V usage is TRBV29-1 and J usage is TRBJ2-1; D unclear. From germline, CDR1 is SQVTM and CDR2 ANQGSEA. Trimming cost V 5 bases and J 0 bases, with 5 bases left between them. The CDR3 is 12 residues long. The CDR3 DNA follows: TGCAGCGTTTCAATCTCCTACAATGAGCAGTTCTTC. As protein: CSVSISYNEQFF.

This rearrangement joins TRBV6-5 to TRBJ1-2; D ambiguous. This CDR3 spans 14 amino acids. V was cut by 0 bases and J by 3 bases, with 8 bases left in between. The germline CDR1 and CDR2 sequences are MNHEY and SVGAGI. DNA of the CDR3: TGTGCCAGCAGTTACTCCGGATTTGACTATGGCTACACCTTC. It yields the protein CASSYSGFDYGYTF.

In DNA form, the CDR3 reads TGTGCCTGGATTGGGGGGTCTGGCACTGAAGCTTTCTTT. Protein product: CAWIGGSGTEAFF. J is TRBJ1-1 and V is TRBV30, with TRBD1 as a possible D gene (5 bases). Germline V gene lookup returns CDR1 GTSNPN and CDR2 SVGIG (reference sequence). Trimming pared 4 bases from V and 4 bases from J, leaving 13 bases between. The CDR3 is 13 amino acids. The whole variable domain, remainder taken from reference TRBV30 and TRBJ1-1, is SQTIHQWPATLVQPVGSPLSLECTVEGTSNPNLYWYRQAAGRGLQLLFYSVGIGQISSEVPQNLSASRPQDRQFILSSKKLLLSDSGFYLCAWIGGSGTEAFFGQGTRLTVV.

The chain has TRBV7-9 and TRBJ2-2, with 8 bases fitting TRBD1. CDR3 length: 17 amino acids. CDR1 and CDR2 from the germline V gene are SEHNR and FQNEAQ (reference sequence). J gave up 6 bases and V 5 bases, and 14 bases lay outside the gene matches. The CDR3 DNA sequence: TGTGCCAGCAGCACCAGGACAGGGCAAGTCCCCCCCGGGGAGCTGTTTTTT. Translation gives CASSTRTGQVPPGELFF.

V usage is TRBV10-3 and J usage is TRBJ1-2; TRBD1 matches at 7 bases. Germline CDR1 ENHRY, CDR2 SYGVKD. The CDR3 spans 13 residues. V lost 8 bases to trimming and J lost 2 bases; unmatched junction nucleotides: 5. CDR3 sequence (DNA): TGTGCCATCCCGGACAGGAGGAACTATGGCTACACCTTC. As protein: CAIPDRRNYGYTF.

This chain connects TRBV21-1 to TRBJ1-3. TRBV21-1 is a documented pseudogene. The length of the CDR3 is 19 residues. CDR3 region: CASSEKRAPGGYLRNTIYF. CDR3 sequence (DNA): TGTGCCAGCAGCGAAAAAAGGGCCCCCGGCGGATATTTAAGGAACACCATATATTTT.

V gene TRBV9 combines with J gene TRBJ1-4, with a weak D call TRBD1 (6 bases). Trimming took 0 bases from V and 0 from J, leaving 9 bases between them. This CDR3 is built from 16 residues. Germline V gene data show CDR1 as SGDLS and CDR2 as YYNGEE. Here the CDR3 reads CASSVGTAATNEKLFF. CDR3 bases: TGTGCCAGCAGCGTAGGGACAGCCGCAACTAATGAAAAACTGTTTTTT. Complete variable domain (other parts from reference TRBV9 and TRBJ1-4): DSGVTQTPKHLITATGQRVTLRCSPRSGDLSVYWYQQSLDQGLQFLIQYYNGEERAKGNILERFSAQQFPDLHSELNLSSLELGDSALYFCASSVGTAATNEKLFFGSGTQLSVL.

As to this clone: Other DNA sequences in the sample encode the same CDR3. CDR3 sequence reads: CASSLYSTETQYF. CDR3 in DNA: TGTGCCAGCAGCTTGTATAGCACGGAGACCCAGTACTTC. The chain has TRBV5-6 and TRBJ2-5; no definite D call. Trimming stripped 1 base from V and 5 bases from J, with 9 bases between. This CDR3 has 13 amino acids. Germline V gene sequence: CDR1 SGHDT, CDR2 YYEEEE. The whole variable domain, filled in from reference TRBV5-6 and TRBJ2-5, reads DAGVTQSPTHLIKTRGQQVTLRCSPKSGHDTVSWYQQALGQGPQFIFQYYEEEERQRGNFPDRFSGHQFPNYSSELNVNALLLGDSALYLCASSLYSTETQYFGPGTRLLVL.

In its sample, this clone was seen a few times. The rearrangement uses TRBV7-9 and TRBJ1-2; no definite D call. The ends were cut back, 5 bases at V and 3 bases at J, with 13 bases in the middle. CDR1 and CDR2 from the germline V gene are SEHNR and FQNEAQ (reference sequence). The CDR3 totals 14 residues. For the CDR3, the DNA is TGTGCCAGCAGCGCCAACAGCCTCTACTATGGCTACACCTTC. This gives the protein CASSANSLYYGYTF.

The rearrangement joins TRBV15 to TRBJ2-3; the match to TRBD1 covers 8 bases. The CDR3 loop spans 14 amino acids. Germline CDR1 is LNHNV and CDR2 is YYDKDF (reference sequence). V lost 5 bases and J lost 3; bases outside the gene matches: 4. The CDR3, as DNA: TGTGCCACCAGCTTGCGGACAGGGACAGATACGCAGTATTTT. Residues: CATSLRTGTDTQYF.

The chain recombines TRBV5-1 with TRBJ2-7; TRBD1 agrees at 7 bases. The J segment lost 6 bases and the V segment lost 3 bases, leaving 12 bases of the junction unmatched. The CDR3 is 15 amino acids. CDR1 is SGHRS, CDR2 YFSETQ, per germline. This CDR3 is CASSSDRVASLEQYF. The DNA for the CDR3 is TGCGCCAGCAGCTCAGACAGGGTCGCCTCTCTCGAGCAGTACTTC.

The rearrangement uses TRBV27 and TRBJ2-1; 12 bases line up with TRBD2. The CDR3 extends over 16 amino acids. The V segment lost 6 bases and the J segment 8 bases; nucleotides outside the gene matches: 11. Germline V CDR1 and CDR2: MNHEY, SMNVEV (reference sequence). CDR3 region: CASRVSSGRAWDEQFF. CDR3 bases: TGTGCCAGCAGGGTTTCTAGCGGGAGGGCATGGGATGAGCAGTTCTTC.

CDR3 in DNA: TGTGCCAGCAGCCACCACACAGGGGACGATAGCAATCAGCCCCAGCATTTT. Its protein product is CASSHHTGDDSNQPQHF. This chain connects TRBV25-1 to TRBJ1-5; 7 positions match TRBD1. J gave up 0 bases and V 6 bases, and 11 bases lay outside the gene matches. The CDR3 spans 17 residues. Germline CDR1 MGHDK, CDR2 SYGVNS.

This rearrangement joins TRBV30 to TRBJ2-7; 9 bases line up with TRBD1. This CDR3 has 14 amino acids. Germline lookup yields CDR1 GTSNPN and CDR2 SVGIG (reference sequence). Germline trimming cut 8 bases from V and 7 bases from J; bases unmatched to any gene: 15. The CDR3 DNA is TGTGCCATCAAATCTGGGACAGGGATAGATGAGCAGTACTTC. Encoded protein: CAIKSGTGIDEQYF. Full variable domain (rest looked up from reference TRBV30 and TRBJ2-7): SQTIHQWPATLVQPVGSPLSLECTVEGTSNPNLYWYRQAAGRGLQLLFYSVGIGQISSEVPQNLSASRPQDRQFILSSKKLLLSDSGFYLCAIKSGTGIDEQYFGPGTRLTVT.

The V and J genes are TRBV6-6 and TRBJ2-5; D may match TRBD1 or TRBD2 (5 bases each). Trimming pared 5 bases from V and 5 bases from J, leaving 18 bases between. This CDR3 contains 15 residues. The germline V gene has CDR1 MNHNY and CDR2 SVGAGI (reference sequence). The CDR3 DNA follows: TGTGCCAGCAGTGGGACGAATTGGGGAGAGGAGACCCAGTACTTC. This translates into CASSGTNWGEETQYF.

V usage is TRBV28 and J usage is TRBJ2-7, with 7 bases matching TRBD1. The CDR3 consists of 14 residues. Per the germline V gene, CDR1 is MDHEN and CDR2 is SYDVKM. V was clipped by 5 bases and J by 1 base; unmatched bases: 5. For the CDR3, the DNA is TGTGCCAGCAGTCGGACAGGTACTTCCTACGAGCAGTACTTC. As protein: CASSRTGTSYEQYF.

This clone was observed once. The V call is TRBV2, the J call TRBJ2-3; 8 nucleotides align to TRBD2. The CDR3 contains 14 residues. The germline V gene has CDR1 SNHLY and CDR2 FYNNEI. The V and J ends lost 6 bases and 4 bases, in that order; junction bases with no gene match: 6. CDR3 sequence (DNA): TGTGCCAGCAGCGCGGGACTAGTGTCAGATACGCAGTATTTT. Protein sequence: CASSAGLVSDTQYF.

The genes are TRBV2 and TRBJ1-5, with no clear D. The V gene's germline CDR1 is SNHLY and CDR2 FYNNEI. The V and J ends lost 1 base and 0 bases respectively, with 16 bases between them. This CDR3 region has 18 residues. The CDR3 loop reads CASSEGRTVGLSNQPQHF. The CDR3 DNA is TGTGCCAGCAGTGAAGGACGGACCGTAGGACTTAGCAATCAGCCCCAGCATTTT.

This chain connects TRBV4-1 to TRBJ2-3; D unresolved. This CDR3 is built from 18 residues. CDR1 MGHRA and CDR2 YSYEKL come from the germline V gene. The germline V and J ends were trimmed by 1 base and 0 bases, with 17 bases remaining between them. The CDR3 nucleotides read TGCGCCAGCAGCCAAGCCCCCATTCCGCGGTCTAGCACAGATACGCAGTATTTT. Protein: CASSQAPIPRSSTDTQYF.

This chain connects TRBV9 to TRBJ1-3, with D perhaps TRBD1 (5 bases). V lost 1 base and J 4 bases, leaving 18 bases between the germline ends. The CDR3 is 17 residues long. CDR1 is SGDLS and CDR2 is YYNGEE in the germline V gene. The CDR3 loop is CASSVSPIGTPGNTIYF. CDR3 DNA sequence: TGTGCCAGCAGCGTATCTCCTATCGGGACTCCCGGAAACACCATATATTTT.

The rearrangement links TRBV19 to TRBJ1-5; D is undetermined. Germline V gives CDR1 LNHDA, CDR2 SQIVND (reference sequence). The V and J ends lost 4 bases and 7 bases respectively, with 14 bases between them. The CDR3 covers 14 residues. This CDR3 reads CASSTTLMGQPQHF. As DNA, the CDR3 is TGTGCCAGTAGTACGACCCTAATGGGGCAGCCCCAGCATTTT.

The genes are TRBV6-1 and TRBJ1-1; weak D call: TRBD1 (5 bases). CDR1 and CDR2 from the germline V gene are MNHNS and SASEGT. V lost 2 bases and J lost 5, with 18 bases in between. There are 16 residues in the CDR3. The CDR3 reads CASSELGGVLGTEAFF. The CDR3 coding sequence is TGTGCCAGCAGTGAATTGGGGGGGGTATTGGGGACTGAAGCTTTCTTT.

The V call is TRBV7-8, the J call TRBJ2-5, with 11 bases lining up with TRBD1. With V trimmed by 0 bases and J by 7 bases, 10 bases remained unmatched. CDR3 length: 17 amino acids. Germline-derived CDR1 and CDR2 are SGHVS and FQNEAQ. This CDR3 reads CASSLAPGQGAFRTQYF. The CDR3 nucleotides are TGTGCCAGCAGCTTAGCTCCAGGACAGGGGGCGTTCAGGACCCAGTACTTC. The full variable domain, completed using reference TRBV7-8 and TRBJ2-5, is GAGVSQSPRYKVAKRGQDVALRCDPISGHVSLFWYQQALGQGPEFLTYFQNEAQLDKSGLPSDRFFAERPEGSVSTLKIQRTQQEDSAVYLCASSLAPGQGAFRTQYFGPGTRLLVL.